The rows below give T cell receptor beta chains drawn from one sample of a study of blood T cell repertoires in COVID-19. Libraries were prepared by immunoSEQ multiplex PCR; TCRdb keeps only in-frame clonotypes and omits some of them. This table holds over 200,000 clones, less than 85% found once. Sequencing used PBMCs or T cells enriched from blood (not recorded which). These receptors were obtained from a man aged 60 to 75 who had recovered from COVID-19. The CDR3 runs from the conserved cysteine through the conserved F or W. D genes are given only for firm matches. Clone size is stated in some rows and not others, as once, few, many or a class when expanded.

v_call,clone_size,j_call,d_call,cdr3_length,cdr3_nt,cdr3_aa
TRBV10-3,NA,TRBJ1-2,TRBD1,14,TGTGCCATCAGATCGGACAGGGGAAACTATGGCTACACCTTC,CAIRSDRGNYGYTF
TRBV2,NA,TRBJ1-2,NA,12,TGTGCCAGCAGTGCAGGGGACTATGGCTACACCTTC,CASSAGDYGYTF
TRBV5-1,NA,TRBJ1-1,TRBD1,15,TGCGCCAGCAGGTTCCGACAGGGGGCGAGGACTGAAGCTTTCTTT,CASRFRQGARTEAFF
TRBV9,NA,TRBJ2-1,TRBD1,17,TGTGCCAGCAGCGTAGAAGGTCAGGGGGCGTCCTACAATGAGCAGTTCTTC,CASSVEGQGASYNEQFF
TRBV2,NA,TRBJ1-5,TRBD1,16,TGTGCCAGCAGTGGGGGCCGGACAGGCTTCGGACAGCCCCAGCATTTT,CASSGGRTGFGQPQHF
TRBV7-6,NA,TRBJ1-2,NA,15,TGTGCCAGCAGCTTAGCCCTCGGGGGTGGCTATGGCTACACCTTC,CASSLALGGGYGYTF
TRBV10-3,NA,TRBJ1-1,TRBD1,14,TGTGCCATCAGTAACCCGACAGGGGGCACTGAAGCTTTCTTT,CAISNPTGGTEAFF
TRBV11-3,NA,TRBJ1-1,NA,14,TGTGCCAGCAGCTCCAGGGGACTGAACACTGAAGCTTTCTTT,CASSSRGLNTEAFF
TRBV6-5,NA,TRBJ1-1,TRBD1,15,TGTGCCAGCAGTTACTCCTGGACAGGGAACACTGAAGCTTTCTTT,CASSYSWTGNTEAFF
TRBV6-5,few,TRBJ2-7,TRBD1,15,TGTGCCAGCAGTTATAGTGACAGGGGGCGCCAGGAGCAGTACTTC,CASSYSDRGRQEQYF
TRBV6-2/TRBV6-3,few,TRBJ2-5,TRBD1,14,TGTGCCAGCAGCAGTGGGACAGGGAGGGAGACCCAGTACTTC,CASSSGTGRETQYF